This T cell receptor (beta chain) was profiled in a study of OX40 agonist ivuxolimab in advanced cancers. Notes on the research overall: Ivuxolimab was an agonistic, fully human IgG2 monoclonal antibody directed against OX40 (CD134), a costimulatory receptor. Intravenous ivuxolimab was administered to patients every 2 weeks at six dose levels: 0.01, 0.1, 0.3, 1.5, 3 and 10 mg/kg. The monotherapy dose-escalation portion (N of about 52 patients) of the phase I ivuxolimab trial is reported in the paper. In the dose-escalation cohort, 75% to 90% of patients were male, and the mean age was roughly 60 years with a range of roughly 23 to 79. Partial responses occurred in three dose-escalation patients: two with cutaneous melanoma and one with hepatocellular carcinoma. Patients were allowed to have had prior anti-PD-1, anti-PD-L1 or anti-CTLA-4 therapy, and roughly two fifths of the dose-escalation patients had been treated with checkpoint inhibitors. Among the 50 to 55 dose-escalation patients, some 20 had hepatocellular carcinoma, approximately 15 melanoma, 9 renal cell carcinoma and 9 head and neck cancer. The purpose of peripheral TCRbeta sequencing was to test whether ivuxolimab changed TCR sequence diversity and led to clonal T-cell expansion.

With respect to this clone: The antigen it binds to is not known. There are no base qualities to consult, and no much larger clone falls within one base.

Study-level results and caveats: Which antigens the clonally expanded peripheral T cells were specific for was not determined. Low levels of normalized T-cell clonal expansion were also shown by some nonresponding patients. Clonal expansion of both CD4+ and CD8+ blood T cells was observed from baseline to week 6 at doses 0.1 to 3.0 mg/kg. After ivuxolimab, more expanded clones were found on average in CD8+ T cells than in CD4+ T cells. Partial responders in the 0.1-3.0 mg/kg groups had among the lowest normalized peripheral clonal expansion, especially among CD8+ T cells.

Patients with a history of autoimmune disease or receiving systemic immunosuppression were excluded from the trial. Peripheral blood for TCR sequencing was collected from all dose cohorts at baseline, on cycle 4 day 1, and on cycle 7 day 1. The samples were drawn from a first-in-human, open-label, multicenter phase I dose-escalation trial of ivuxolimab. Adults with locally advanced or metastatic melanoma, renal cell carcinoma, hepatocellular carcinoma or head and neck squamous cell carcinoma were enrolled in the trial. Before TCR sequencing, CD4+ and CD8+ T cells were separately sorted from peripheral blood. Genomic DNA was extracted from sorted cells for sequencing of the TCRbeta CDR3 region. TCRbeta CDR3 regions were sequenced using the immunoSEQ Assay. What TCRdb holds here is the immuneACCESS table cut down to in-frame rearrangements. Part of the clones is not present; checked against another copy, under half of the missing clones reflect an unresolved V gene, and the others are unexplained. This sample holds about 84,000 clones; 75% to 90% were observed only once. The ten largest clones add up to approximately 2.6% of the sample.

This sample comprised CD4+ or CD8+ T cells sorted from blood, obtained in a trial of the OX40 agonist ivuxolimab. The receptor's source is an adult with an advanced solid tumor such as melanoma, head and neck, liver or kidney cancer.

The sequenced DNA: TGCGCCAGCAGCTTAGCAGAGAACTATAATTCACCCCTCCACTTT. The translation is CASSLAENYNSPLHF. This receptor chain uses TRBV5-1 and TRBJ1-6, with the D gene not clear enough to name. V is clipped by 2 bases and J by 3 bases, and the sequence between their germline boundaries is 9 bases long. Inclusive of the bounding cysteine and phenylalanine, the CDR3 is 15 residues long. Only the CDR3 DNA stays, 45 bases, in frame from base 1. The germline V gene encodes CDR1 SGHRS and CDR2 YFSETQ.